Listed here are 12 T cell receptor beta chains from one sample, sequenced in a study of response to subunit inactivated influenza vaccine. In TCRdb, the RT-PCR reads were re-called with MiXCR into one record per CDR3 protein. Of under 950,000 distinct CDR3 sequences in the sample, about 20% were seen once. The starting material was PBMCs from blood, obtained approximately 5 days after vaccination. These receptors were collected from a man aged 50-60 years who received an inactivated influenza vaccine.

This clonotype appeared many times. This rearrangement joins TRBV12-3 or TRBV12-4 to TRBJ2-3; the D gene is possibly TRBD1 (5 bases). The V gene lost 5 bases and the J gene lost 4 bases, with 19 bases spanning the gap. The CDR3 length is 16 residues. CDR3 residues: CASSPVRDPYADTQYF. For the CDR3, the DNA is TGTGCCAGCAGTCCCGTCAGGGATCCCTACGCAGATACGCAGTATTTT.

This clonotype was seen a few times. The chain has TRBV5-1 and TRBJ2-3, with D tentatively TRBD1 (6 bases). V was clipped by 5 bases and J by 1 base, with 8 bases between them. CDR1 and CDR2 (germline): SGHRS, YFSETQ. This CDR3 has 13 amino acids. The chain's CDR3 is CASRWGRTDTQYF. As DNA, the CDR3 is TGCGCCAGCAGGTGGGGGCGCACAGATACGCAGTATTTT. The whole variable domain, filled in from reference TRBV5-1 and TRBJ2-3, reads KAGVTQTPRYLIKTRGQQVTLSCSPISGHRSVSWYQQTPGQGLQFLFEYFSETQRNKGNFPGRFSGRQFSNSRSEMNVSTLELGDSALYLCASRWGRTDTQYFGPGTRLTVL.

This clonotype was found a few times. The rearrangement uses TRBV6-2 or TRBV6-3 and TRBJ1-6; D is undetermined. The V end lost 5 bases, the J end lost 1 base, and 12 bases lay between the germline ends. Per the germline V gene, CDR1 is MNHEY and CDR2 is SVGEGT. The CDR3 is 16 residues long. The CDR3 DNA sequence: TGTGCCAGCAGTCAATCGTTTGGATCCTATAATTCACCCCTCCACTTT. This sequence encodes CASSQSFGSYNSPLHF.

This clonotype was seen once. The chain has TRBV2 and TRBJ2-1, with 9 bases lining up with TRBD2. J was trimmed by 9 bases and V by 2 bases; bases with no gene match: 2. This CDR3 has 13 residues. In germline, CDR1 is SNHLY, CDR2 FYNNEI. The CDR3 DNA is TGTGCCAGCAGTGAACGACTAGCGGCTGAGCAGTTCTTC. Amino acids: CASSERLAAEQFF.

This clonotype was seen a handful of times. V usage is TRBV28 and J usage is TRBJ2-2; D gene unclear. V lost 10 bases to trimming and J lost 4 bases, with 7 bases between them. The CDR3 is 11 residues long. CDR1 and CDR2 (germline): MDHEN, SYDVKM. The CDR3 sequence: CATHSTGELFF. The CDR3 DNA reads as TGTGCCACCCACAGCACCGGGGAGCTGTTTTTT.

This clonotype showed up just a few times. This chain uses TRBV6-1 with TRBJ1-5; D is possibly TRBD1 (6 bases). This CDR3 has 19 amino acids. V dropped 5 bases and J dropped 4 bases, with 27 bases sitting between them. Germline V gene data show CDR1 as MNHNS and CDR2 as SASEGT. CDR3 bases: TGTGCCAGCAGTCCCCGGGAGGGGGGATCCCCGGGAGGTAATCAGCCCCAGCATTTT. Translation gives CASSPREGGSPGGNQPQHF.

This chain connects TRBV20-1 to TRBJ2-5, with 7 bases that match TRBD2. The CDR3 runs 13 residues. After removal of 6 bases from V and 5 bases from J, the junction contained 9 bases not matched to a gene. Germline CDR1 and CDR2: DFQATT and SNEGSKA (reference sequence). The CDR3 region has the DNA TGCAGTGCAACAAAGACTAGCAGGGAGACCCAGTACTTC. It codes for CSATKTSRETQYF.

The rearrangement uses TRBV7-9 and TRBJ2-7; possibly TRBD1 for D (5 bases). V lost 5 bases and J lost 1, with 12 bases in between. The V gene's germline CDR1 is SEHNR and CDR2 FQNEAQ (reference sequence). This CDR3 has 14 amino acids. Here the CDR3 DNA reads TGTGCCAGCAGCGGACGCGACAGATCCTACGAGCAGTACTTC. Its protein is CASSGRDRSYEQYF.

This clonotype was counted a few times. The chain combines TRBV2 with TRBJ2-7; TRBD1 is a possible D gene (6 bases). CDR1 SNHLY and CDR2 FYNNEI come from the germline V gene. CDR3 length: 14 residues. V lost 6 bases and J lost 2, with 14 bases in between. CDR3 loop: CASRRQEDTYEQYF. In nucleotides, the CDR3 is TGTGCCAGCAGGAGACAGGAGGATACCTACGAGCAGTACTTC.

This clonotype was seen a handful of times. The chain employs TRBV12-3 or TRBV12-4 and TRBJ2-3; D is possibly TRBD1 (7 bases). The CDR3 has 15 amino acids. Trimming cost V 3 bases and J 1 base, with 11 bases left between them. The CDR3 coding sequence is TGTGCCAGCAGTTTTGGAGGGACAGGCACAGATACGCAGTATTTT. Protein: CASSFGGTGTDTQYF.

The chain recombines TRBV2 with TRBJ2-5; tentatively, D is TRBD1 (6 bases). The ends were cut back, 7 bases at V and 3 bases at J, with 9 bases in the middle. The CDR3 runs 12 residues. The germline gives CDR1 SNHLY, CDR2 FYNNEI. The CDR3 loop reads CASTGAEETQYF. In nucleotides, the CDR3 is TGTGCCAGCACAGGGGCCGAAGAGACCCAGTACTTC.

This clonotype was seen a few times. The CDR3 DNA reads TGCAGTGCTAGCAACAATGCCAACACAGATACGCAGTATTTT. Its protein product is CSASNNANTDTQYF. The rearrangement uses TRBV20-1 and TRBJ2-3; unclear D gene. Germline V CDR1 and CDR2: DFQATT, SNEGSKA (reference sequence). CDR3 length: 14 amino acids. V dropped 3 bases and J dropped 2 bases, with 12 bases sitting between them.